The 8 T cell receptor beta chains in this list originate from one sample, sequenced in a study of control samples from healthy donors and cancer patients (dated by TCRdb to about 2020). The protocol used for the library was the immunoSEQ multiplex PCR assay. In TCRdb, the immuneACCESS table is reduced to in-frame sequences with V and J assigned. These tables do not hold every clone; where another copy was compared, an unresolved V gene accounts for under half, and the others remain unexplained. For this sample there are 200,000 to 250,000 clones; just under 95% appear just once. 1.5% of the sample comes from the top ten. Material for sequencing was blood. Source of these receptors: a man aged 50-59 years in good health.

V and J are TRBV11-1 and TRBJ1-5; D is ambiguous. The V end was cut by 2 bases, the J end by 3 bases, with 5 bases between. The CDR3 consists of 13 residues. CDR1 and CDR2 (germline): SGHAT, FQDESV (reference sequence). DNA for the CDR3: TGTGCCAGCAGCTTATACGTCAATCAGCCCCAGCATTTT. This translates into CASSLYVNQPQHF.

The chain employs TRBV19 and TRBJ1-1; D is possibly TRBD1 (5 bases). This CDR3 is built from 13 residues. Germline V gene sequence: CDR1 LNHDA, CDR2 SQIVND (reference sequence). The germline V and J ends were trimmed by 11 bases and 0 bases, with 13 bases remaining between them. The CDR3, as DNA: TGTGCCTGCTCACTGACAGTGAACACTGAAGCTTTCTTT. Its translation: CACSLTVNTEAFF.

The chain joins TRBV28 to TRBJ1-6; D is perhaps TRBD1 (6 bases). The CDR3 is 13 amino acids. Germline CDR1 reads MDHEN; CDR2 reads SYDVKM. Between the trimmed V and J ends, which lost 10 bases and 7 bases, there was a span of 14 bases. CDR3 sequence reads: CATHQGINSPLHF. For the CDR3, the DNA is TGTGCCACCCACCAGGGGATCAATTCACCCCTCCACTTT.

This clone was found a few times. The chain has TRBV7-3 and TRBJ2-1; 9 bases fit TRBD2. The CDR3 runs to 15 residues. The V gene end was trimmed by 5 bases and the J gene end by 7 bases; junction bases not matched to a gene: 9. Per the germline V gene, CDR1 is SGHTA and CDR2 is FQGTGA. Written as DNA, the CDR3 is TGTGCCAGCAGCCTGGGACTAGCTTTCGTTAATGAGCAGTTCTTC. The encoded protein is CASSLGLAFVNEQFF.

The CDR3 is CAISEPSGATYEQYV. CDR3 nucleotides: TGTGCCATCAGTGAGCCTAGCGGGGCAACCTACGAGCAGTACGTC. The chain is built from TRBV10-3 and TRBJ2-7, with 9 bases lining up with TRBD2. J gave up 2 bases and V 2 bases, and 4 bases lay outside the gene matches. CDR1 ENHRY and CDR2 SYGVKD come from the germline V gene. The CDR3 totals 15 residues.

The chain employs TRBV27 and TRBJ1-6; a possible D gene is TRBD1 (5 bases). This CDR3 is 17 amino acids long. The V end lost 5 bases, the J end lost 0 bases, and 14 bases lay between the germline ends. Germline assignment: CDR1 MNHEY and CDR2 SMNVEV (reference sequence). The CDR3 DNA is TGTGCCAGCAGTCCCCAAGAGGGGAGCTCCTATAATTCACCCCTCCACTTT. It codes for CASSPQEGSSYNSPLHF.

J is TRBJ1-4 and V is TRBV30; D is unclear. CDR3 length: 11 amino acids. V shed 5 bases and J shed 8 bases, with 9 bases lying between them. The germline V gene has CDR1 GTSNPN and CDR2 SVGIG (reference sequence). This CDR3 is CAWAQGEKLFF. In nucleotides, the CDR3 is TGTGCCTGGGCGCAAGGAGAAAAACTGTTTTTT.

This chain uses TRBV6-6 with TRBJ1-2; D possibly corresponds to TRBD1 (5 bases). This CDR3 has 13 amino acids. With 7 bases removed from V and 5 bases from J, the gap between germline ends came to 14 bases. Germline CDR1 MNHNY, CDR2 SVGAGI (reference sequence). CDR3 region: CASIDSTNYGYTF. CDR3 DNA sequence: TGTGCCAGCATTGACAGCACGAATTATGGCTACACCTTC.